The 10 T cell receptor beta chains given below trace back to one sample, sequenced in a study of blood T cell repertoires in COVID-19. The data were produced by immunoSEQ multiplex PCR, yet TCRdb's version contains in-frame clones alone and is incomplete. Of 55,000 to 80,000 clones listed, more than 70% are singletons. The sample comprised peripheral blood. The receptor set was obtained from a man aged 45-65 years with active COVID-19.

This clone has more than one count but fewer than ten. The rearrangement joins TRBV19 to TRBJ1-5; D is ambiguous. Trimming left V 5 bases short and J 4 bases short, with 3 bases between. The CDR3 contains 11 residues. Germline CDR1 is LNHDA and CDR2 is SQIVND (reference sequence). Here the CDR3 reads CASSSNQPQHF. The CDR3 nucleotides are TGTGCCAGTAGTTCGAATCAGCCCCAGCATTTT. Supplemented by reference TRBV19 and TRBJ1-5, the full variable domain reads DGGITQSPKYLFRKEGQNVTLSCEQNLNHDAMYWYRQDPGQGLRLIYYSQIVNDFQKGDIAEGYSVSREKKESFPLTVTSAQKNPTAFYLCASSSNQPQHFGDGTRLSIL.

The chain has TRBV9 and TRBJ1-4; no reliable D call. Germline CDR1 and CDR2: SGDLS and YYNGEE. Trimming took 0 bases from V and 6 from J, leaving 18 bases between them. This CDR3 has 17 amino acids. CDR3 loop: CASSVGGRRTVDEKLFF. The DNA of the CDR3 is TGTGCCAGCAGCGTAGGTGGGCGCCGAACGGTGGATGAAAAACTGTTTTTT.

This clone was seen more than once but under ten times. This chain links TRBV4-1 with TRBJ2-5; 9 nucleotides agree with TRBD1. Per germline, CDR1 MGHRA and CDR2 YSYEKL. There are 15 residues in the CDR3. The J segment lost 5 bases and the V segment lost 3 bases, leaving 7 bases of the junction unmatched. In DNA form, the CDR3 reads TGCGCCAGCAGCCACAACAGGGGGCGGGATGAGACCCAGTACTTC. Translating it yields CASSHNRGRDETQYF.

Only one count was recorded for this clone. This chain's CDR3 is CASSQVNTQYF. Written as DNA, the CDR3 is TGTGCCAGCAGCCAAGTAAATACGCAGTATTTT. The V and J genes are TRBV3-1 (or the pseudogene TRBV3-2) and TRBJ2-3; D call uncertain. V dropped 1 base and J dropped 7 bases, with 3 bases sitting between them. In germline, CDR1 is LGHDT, CDR2 YNNKEL (reference sequence). The CDR3 loop spans 11 amino acids.

By share of the sample, this clone is medium-sized. CDR3 residues: CASSLQGIHQPQHF. Written as DNA, the CDR3 is TGTGCCAGCAGCTTACAGGGAATCCATCAGCCCCAGCATTTT. The chain links TRBV5-6 to TRBJ1-5; the D gene is possibly TRBD1 (6 bases). Germline CDR1 reads SGHDT; CDR2 reads YYEEEE. This CDR3 spans 14 amino acids. V was clipped by 2 bases and J by 5 bases, with 11 bases between them.

The chain has TRBV24-1 and TRBJ2-3, with 12 bases that match TRBD2. Looked up from germline, CDR1 is KGHDR and CDR2 is SFDVKD. The CDR3 is 17 residues long. The V segment lost 4 bases and the J segment 4 bases; nucleotides outside the gene matches: 8. CDR3 sequence reads: CATSERPSGGASDTQYF. The CDR3 region has the DNA TGTGCCACCAGTGAGCGCCCTAGCGGGGGGGCATCAGATACGCAGTATTTT.

V gene TRBV19 combines with J gene TRBJ2-7; weak D call: TRBD1 (6 bases). The V end was cut by 8 bases, the J end by 5 bases, with 19 bases between. The CDR3 is made up of 14 amino acids. Per the germline V gene, CDR1 is LNHDA and CDR2 is SQIVND (reference sequence). This CDR3 is CASSVATGSDEQYF. As DNA, the CDR3 is TGTGCCAGTTCAGTCGCCACAGGGAGCGACGAGCAGTACTTC. The full variable domain, completed using reference TRBV19 and TRBJ2-7, is DGGITQSPKYLFRKEGQNVTLSCEQNLNHDAMYWYRQDPGQGLRLIYYSQIVNDFQKGDIAEGYSVSREKKESFPLTVTSAQKNPTAFYLCASSVATGSDEQYFGPGTRLTVT.

This clone occurred a few times. This CDR3 reads CATSRVWSSGSYEQYF. The CDR3 region has the DNA TGTGCCACCAGCAGAGTATGGTCTAGCGGGAGCTACGAGCAGTACTTC. This chain uses TRBV15 with TRBJ2-7, with 10 positions matching TRBD2. The junction had 6 bases not matched to a gene; V was cut back by 1 base and J by 3 bases. The CDR3 covers 16 residues. The germline V gene has CDR1 LNHNV and CDR2 YYDKDF (reference sequence). Full variable domain (rest looked up from reference TRBV15 and TRBJ2-7): DAMVIQNPRYQVTQFGKPVTLSCSQTLNHNVMYWYQQKSSQAPKLLFHYYDKDFNNEADTPDNFQSRRPNTSFCFLDIRSPGLGDTAMYLCATSRVWSSGSYEQYFGPGTRLTVT.

The J gene is TRBJ2-3, the V gene TRBV19; weak D call: TRBD1 (5 bases). The CDR3 loop spans 15 amino acids. The V end was cut by 4 bases, the J end by 4 bases, with 15 bases between. The germline V gene encodes CDR1 LNHDA and CDR2 SQIVND (reference sequence). CDR3: CASSKVDGRADTQYF. The CDR3 coding sequence is TGTGCCAGTAGTAAGGTTGATGGCAGGGCAGATACGCAGTATTTT.

About this clone itself: This CDR3 is also generated by other DNA sequences in the sample. The rearrangement joins TRBV6-5 to TRBJ2-5, with 7 positions matching TRBD1. From germline, CDR1 is MNHEY and CDR2 SVGAGI. The V gene end was trimmed by 0 bases and the J gene end by 2 bases; junction bases not matched to a gene: 3. The CDR3 extends over 15 amino acids. The CDR3 loop reads CASSYSAGGQETQYF. In DNA form, the CDR3 reads TGTGCCAGCAGTTACTCGGCAGGGGGACAAGAGACCCAGTACTTC.